This TCR beta chain was recovered during a study of Graves' ophthalmopathy and Graves' hyperthyroidism. Study summary: Specimen type is peripheral blood, obtained at initial diagnosis before any treatment. Regarding the study as a whole: Among thyroid clonotypes expanded above 0.001 frequency, most also appeared in blood.

The CDR3 is made up of 15 amino acids. V dropped 3 bases and J dropped 8; count of bases not matched to a gene: 6. From germline, CDR1 is MNHEY and CDR2 SVGAGI. Clinicians made diagnoses from clinical symptoms, serum thyroxine, TRAb, thyroid ultrasound and orbital computed tomography. CDR3 regions of TCR beta were amplified from RNA transcripts. First-round RT-PCR relied on HTBI primers, and a second-round multiplex PCR came next. TCRdb passed the multiplex PCR reads through MiXCR, listing each CDR3 protein once. The table includes under 250,000 distinct CDR3 sequences, 29% detected once. In the case of this clonotype: Its specificity is not known.

This chain links TRBV6-5 with TRBJ1-6, with 8 positions matching TRBD1. The sequenced material came from peripheral blood. The receptor comes from a man aged 45-65 years with Graves' ophthalmopathy. The CDR3 reads CASSYGDRTHSPLHF. The CDR3 DNA reads TGTGCCAGCAGTTATGGGGACAGGACTCATTCACCCCTCCACTTT.